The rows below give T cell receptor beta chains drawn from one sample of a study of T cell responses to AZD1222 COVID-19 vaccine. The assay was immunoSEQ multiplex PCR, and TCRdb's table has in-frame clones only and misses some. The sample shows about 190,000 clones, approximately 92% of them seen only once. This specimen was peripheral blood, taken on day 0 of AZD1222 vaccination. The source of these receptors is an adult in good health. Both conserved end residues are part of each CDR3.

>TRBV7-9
CASTFAGGGTDTQYF
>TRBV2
CASLEGRGQETQYF
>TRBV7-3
CASSSGLADYNEQFF
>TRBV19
CASSIDSSQETQYF
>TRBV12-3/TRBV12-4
CASSRDLDTEAFF
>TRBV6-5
CASSYSLAYEQYF
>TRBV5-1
CASSLDSSTEAFF
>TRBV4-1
CASSPNSGVEAFF
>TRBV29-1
CSVPENGNYGYTF
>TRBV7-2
CASSLVASTDTQYF
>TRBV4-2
CASSQLGAYEQYF
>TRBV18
CASSPRVSYAGELFF
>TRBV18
CASSPVPDTEAFF
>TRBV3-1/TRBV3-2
CASSQGDSYEQYF
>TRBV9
CASSRDNPNYGYTF
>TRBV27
CASSFLTGHSPLHF
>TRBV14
CASSQWQGKRSVIEINTDTQYF
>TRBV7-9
CASSQGLAGVSTDTQYF